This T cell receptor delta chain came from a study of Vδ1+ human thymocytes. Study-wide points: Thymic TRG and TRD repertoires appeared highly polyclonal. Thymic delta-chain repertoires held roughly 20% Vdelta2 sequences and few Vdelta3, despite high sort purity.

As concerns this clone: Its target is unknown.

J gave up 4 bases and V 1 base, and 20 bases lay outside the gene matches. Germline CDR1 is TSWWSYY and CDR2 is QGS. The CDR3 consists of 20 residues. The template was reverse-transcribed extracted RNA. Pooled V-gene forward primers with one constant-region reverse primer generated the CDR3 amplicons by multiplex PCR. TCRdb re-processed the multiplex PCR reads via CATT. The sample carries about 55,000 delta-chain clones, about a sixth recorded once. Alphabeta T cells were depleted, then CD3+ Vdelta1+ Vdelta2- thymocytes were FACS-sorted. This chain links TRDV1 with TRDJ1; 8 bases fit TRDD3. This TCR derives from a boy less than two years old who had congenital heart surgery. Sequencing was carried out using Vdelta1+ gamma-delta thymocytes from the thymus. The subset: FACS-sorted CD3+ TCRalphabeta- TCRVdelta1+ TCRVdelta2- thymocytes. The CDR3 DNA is TGTGCTCTTGGGGAACGACAACCGGCCCTAAGAAACTGGGGGGTCGATAAACTCATCTTT. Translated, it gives CALGERQPALRNWGVDKLIF.